This T cell receptor (beta chain) comes out of a study of regulatory T cells in long-lasting Graves disease. The time point here: newly diagnosed GD, antithyroid drugs for less than 3 months. With RNA extracted from PBMCs as input, the TCR library was made. Xi'an, China, was home to the endocrinology department that provided patients. Trimming stripped 5 bases from V and 2 bases from J, with 12 bases between. This CDR3 has 16 amino acids. Germline CDR1 KGHDR, CDR2 SFDVKD. Assembly of TCR beta libraries relied on iRepertoire HTBI primers together with Arm-PCR of CDR3 regions. TCRdb itself ran the multiplex PCR reads through MiXCR, one entry per CDR3 protein. The data contain 300,000 to 400,000 distinct CDR3 sequences, approximately 15% of them singletons. The same specimen was also included in a second study, on T cells in Graves' hyperthyroidism and ophthalmopathy.

The TCR was taken from a man in his forties with Graves disease. The sample in question was peripheral blood mononuclear cells (PBMCs), obtained at new diagnosis, from a patient treated with antithyroid drugs. This chain connects TRBV24-1 to TRBJ2-6; D gene unclear. The CDR3, as DNA: TGTGCCACCAGTGGGGGAATGGAACCTGGGGCCAACGTCCTGACTTTC. Translated: CATSGGMEPGANVLTF.